Presented here are 5 T cell receptor beta chains from one specimen sequenced in a study of cytomegalovirus exposure and HLA in healthy donors. Profiling relied on immunoSEQ multiplex PCR, and the TCRdb table lists in-frame clones only, not all of them. The data show about 360,000 clones, 86% seen once. Sequenced input: PBMCs. The receptors were sampled from a woman aged 18-35 years in good health and CMV-seronegative.

This clone appeared a few times. The genes are TRBV15 and TRBJ2-2, with D unclear. V was cut by 1 base and J by 4 bases, with 7 bases left in between. The CDR3 has 14 amino acids. The germline V gene has CDR1 LNHNV and CDR2 YYDKDF (reference sequence). The chain's CDR3 is CATSRARVTGELFF. CDR3 nucleotides: TGTGCCACCAGCAGAGCCCGGGTCACCGGGGAGCTGTTTTTT.

This clone occurred a few times. V is TRBV6-4 and J is TRBJ2-5; 10 positions match TRBD2. The CDR3 has 15 amino acids. In germline, CDR1 is MRHNA, CDR2 SNTAGT. The V and J ends lost 3 bases and 0 bases, in that order; junction bases with no gene match: 1. Here the CDR3 DNA reads TGTGCCAGCAGTGAAACTAGCGGGGACCAAGAGACCCAGTACTTC. This gives the protein CASSETSGDQETQYF.

This chain uses TRBV5-4 with TRBJ2-1, with 8 bases aligning to TRBD2. Germline values: CDR1 SGHNT, CDR2 YYREEE (reference sequence). The CDR3 loop spans 17 amino acids. The ends lost 4 bases at V and 0 bases at J; junction bases unmatched: 9. CDR3 bases: TGTGCCAGCAGCCGGGGCCCAAGCGGGGGCTCCTACAATGAGCAGTTCTTC. Its translation is CASSRGPSGGSYNEQFF.

The chain combines TRBV27 with TRBJ1-1; 10 positions match TRBD1. The J segment lost 7 bases and the V segment lost 3 bases, leaving 8 bases of the junction unmatched. This CDR3 contains 15 residues. CDR1 and CDR2 from the germline V gene are MNHEY and SMNVEV (reference sequence). The CDR3 DNA reads as TGTGCCAGCAGTTTTCGGACAGGGGGTCACAGTGAAGCTTTCTTT. Its protein is CASSFRTGGHSEAFF.

The chain carries TRBV27 and TRBJ2-7, with D maybe TRBD2 (6 bases). Per the germline V gene, CDR1 is MNHEY and CDR2 is SMNVEV (reference sequence). This CDR3 spans 17 amino acids. Trimming took off 2 bases at V and 7 bases at J, with 24 bases between the two ends. This chain's CDR3 is CASSLRSREEWAGEQYF. The CDR3, as DNA: TGTGCCAGCAGTTTACGGAGCCGAGAGGAATGGGCGGGGGAGCAGTACTTC.